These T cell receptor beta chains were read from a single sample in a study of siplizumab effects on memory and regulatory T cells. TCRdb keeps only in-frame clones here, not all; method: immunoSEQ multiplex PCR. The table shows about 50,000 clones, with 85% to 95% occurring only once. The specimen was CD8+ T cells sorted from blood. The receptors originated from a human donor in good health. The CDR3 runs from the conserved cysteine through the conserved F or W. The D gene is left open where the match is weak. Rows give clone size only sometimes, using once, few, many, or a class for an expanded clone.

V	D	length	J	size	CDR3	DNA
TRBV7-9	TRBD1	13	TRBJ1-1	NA	CASSPQGHTEAFF	TGTGCCAGCAGCCCACAGGGGCACACTGAAGCTTTCTTT
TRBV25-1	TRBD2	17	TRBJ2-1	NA	CASSEYTSGSPYNEQFF	TGTGCCAGCAGTGAATATACTAGCGGGAGTCCCTACAATGAGCAGTTCTTC
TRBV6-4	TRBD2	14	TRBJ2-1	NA	CASKRDSGINEQFF	TGTGCCAGCAAGCGGGATAGCGGGATAAATGAGCAGTTCTTC
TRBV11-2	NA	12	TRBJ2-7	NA	CASSSGLVDQYF	TGTGCCAGCAGCTCGGGTCTAGTCGACCAGTACTTC
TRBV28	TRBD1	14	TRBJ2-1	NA	CASSFDTGVNEQFF	TGTGCCAGCAGTTTCGATACAGGGGTCAATGAGCAGTTCTTC
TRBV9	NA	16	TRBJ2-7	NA	CASSVKSVGPVYEQYF	TGTGCCAGCAGCGTAAAGAGTGTGGGGCCTGTTTACGAGCAGTACTTC
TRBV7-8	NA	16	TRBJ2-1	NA	CASSLAWEGSYNEQFF	TGTGCCAGCAGCTTAGCGTGGGAAGGGAGCTACAATGAGCAGTTCTTC
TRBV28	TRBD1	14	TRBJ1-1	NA	CASSLTGTGAEAFF	TGTGCCAGCAGCTTAACCGGGACAGGAGCTGAAGCTTTCTTT
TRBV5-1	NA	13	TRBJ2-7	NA	CASSLTGAYEQYF	TGCGCCAGCAGCTTGACGGGGGCCTACGAGCAGTACTTC
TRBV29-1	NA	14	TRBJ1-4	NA	CSVEDPGSNEKLFF	TGCAGCGTTGAAGATCCTGGCAGTAATGAAAAACTGTTTTTT
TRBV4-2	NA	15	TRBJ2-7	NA	CASSQETGLNYEQYF	TGTGCCAGCAGCCAAGAAACAGGATTAAACTACGAGCAGTACTTC
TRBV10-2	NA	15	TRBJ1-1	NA	CASSELGVGYTEAFF	TGCGCCAGCAGTGAGTTGGGGGTAGGGTACACTGAAGCTTTCTTT
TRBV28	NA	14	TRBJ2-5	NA	CASSLVDSFGTQYF	TGTGCCAGCAGTTTAGTGGACAGTTTTGGGACCCAGTACTTC
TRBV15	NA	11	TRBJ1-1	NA	CATSRGLEAFF	TGTGCCACCAGCAGAGGACTCGAAGCTTTCTTT
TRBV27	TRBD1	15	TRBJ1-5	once	CASSPQGAWNQPQHF	TGTGCCAGCAGTCCCCAGGGGGCTTGGAATCAGCCCCAGCATTTT
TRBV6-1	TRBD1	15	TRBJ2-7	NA	CASREITGGNYEQYF	TGTGCCAGCAGGGAGATTACAGGGGGGAACTACGAGCAGTACTTC
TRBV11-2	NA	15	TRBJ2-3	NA	CASNYPGTITDTQYF	TGTGCCAGCAACTACCCCGGGACCATCACAGATACGCAGTATTTT
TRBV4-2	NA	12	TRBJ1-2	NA	CASSAVSYGYTF	TGTGCCAGCAGCGCAGTTTCTTATGGCTACACCTTC
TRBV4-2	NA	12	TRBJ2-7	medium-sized	CASSQDGREQYF	TGTGCCAGCAGCCAAGATGGCCGCGAGCAGTACTTC
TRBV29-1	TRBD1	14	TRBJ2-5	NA	CSVDLRGQKETQYF	TGCAGCGTTGACCTCAGGGGGCAGAAAGAGACCCAGTACTTC
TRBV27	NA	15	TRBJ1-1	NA	CASRFEGQVNTEAFF	TGTGCCAGCAGATTCGAGGGACAAGTGAACACTGAAGCTTTCTTT
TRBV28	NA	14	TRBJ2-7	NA	CASSLLETVYEQYF	TGTGCCAGCAGTTTACTCGAGACAGTCTACGAGCAGTACTTC
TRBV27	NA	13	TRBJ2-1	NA	CASSLWPDNEQFF	TGTGCCAGCAGTTTATGGCCGGACAATGAGCAGTTCTTC
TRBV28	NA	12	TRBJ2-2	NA	CAVEGDTGELFF	TGTGCCGTTGAGGGAGACACCGGGGAGCTGTTTTTT
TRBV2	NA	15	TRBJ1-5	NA	CASSEWQNSNQPQHF	TGTGCCAGCAGTGAATGGCAGAATAGCAATCAGCCCCAGCATTTT
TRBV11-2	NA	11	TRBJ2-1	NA	CASSAIGEQFF	TGTGCCAGCAGCGCGATCGGGGAGCAGTTCTTC
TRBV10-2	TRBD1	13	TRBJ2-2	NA	CASIQGMPGELFF	TGCGCCAGCATACAGGGGATGCCCGGGGAGCTGTTTTTT
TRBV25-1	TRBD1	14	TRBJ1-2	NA	CASSAEGAQGGYTF	TGTGCCAGCAGTGCCGAGGGGGCGCAGGGTGGCTACACCTTC
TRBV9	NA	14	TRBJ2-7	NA	CASSAQPTGTEQYF	TGTGCCAGCAGCGCCCAACCGACAGGGACTGAGCAGTACTTC
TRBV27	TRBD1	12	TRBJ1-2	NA	CASSFQGGGYTF	TGTGCCAGCAGTTTCCAGGGGGGTGGCTACACCTTC
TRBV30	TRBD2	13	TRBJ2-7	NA	CAWGVAGDREQYF	TGTGCCTGGGGCGTAGCGGGAGATCGCGAGCAGTACTTC
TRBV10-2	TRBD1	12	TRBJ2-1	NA	CASRVGGYEQFF	TGCGCCAGCAGAGTAGGGGGCTATGAGCAGTTCTTC
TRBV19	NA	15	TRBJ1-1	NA	CASSIIEGWATEAFF	TGTGCCAGTAGTATTATAGAGGGATGGGCCACTGAAGCTTTCTTT
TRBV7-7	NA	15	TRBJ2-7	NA	CASSIGETPDYEQYF	TGTGCCAGCAGTATCGGGGAGACCCCTGATTACGAGCAGTACTTC
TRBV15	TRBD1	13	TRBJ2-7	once	CATSRDRVYEQYF	TGTGCCACCAGCCGGGACAGGGTCTACGAGCAGTACTTC
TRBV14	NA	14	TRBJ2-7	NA	CASSLQGLSYEQYF	TGTGCCAGCAGCCTCCAGGGTCTCTCCTACGAGCAGTACTTC
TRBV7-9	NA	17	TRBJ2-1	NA	CASSPVKKTSSFPEQFF	TGTGCCAGCAGCCCAGTAAAGAAGACTAGTTCGTTCCCTGAGCAGTTCTTC
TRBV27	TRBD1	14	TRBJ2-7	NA	CASSQTGGIFEQYF	TGTGCCAGCAGTCAAACAGGGGGAATTTTCGAGCAGTACTTC
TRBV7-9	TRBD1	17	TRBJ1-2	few	CASSFIPVGQGSYGYTF	TGTGCCAGCAGCTTCATACCGGTGGGACAGGGAAGCTATGGCTACACCTTC
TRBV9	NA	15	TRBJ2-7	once	CASSVDSGFPYEQYF	TGTGCCAGCAGCGTAGATTCCGGGTTCCCCTACGAGCAGTACTTC
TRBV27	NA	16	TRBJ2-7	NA	CASSSQRVAEFYEQYF	TGTGCCAGCAGTTCCCAGAGGGTAGCGGAGTTCTACGAGCAGTACTTC
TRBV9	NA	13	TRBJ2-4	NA	CASSLGSGIGQYF	TGTGCCAGCAGCTTAGGGTCGGGGATAGGGCAGTACTTC
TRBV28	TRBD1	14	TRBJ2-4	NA	CASSLAGQGGIQYF	TGTGCCAGCAGTTTAGCCGGACAGGGAGGCATTCAGTACTTC
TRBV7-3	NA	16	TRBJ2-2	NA	CASSLTAGWNTGELFF	TGTGCCAGCAGCTTAACCGCGGGTTGGAACACCGGGGAGCTGTTTTTT
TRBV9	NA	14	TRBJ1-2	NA	CASSVGLRTDGYTF	TGTGCCAGCAGCGTAGGTCTTAGGACAGACGGCTACACCTTC
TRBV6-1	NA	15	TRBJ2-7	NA	CASSVPGGSDYEQYF	TGTGCCAGCAGTGTCCCCGGGGGTTCCGACTACGAGCAGTACTTC
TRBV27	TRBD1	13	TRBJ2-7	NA	CASSQGTALEQYF	TGTGCCAGCAGTCAAGGGACAGCGCTGGAGCAGTACTTC
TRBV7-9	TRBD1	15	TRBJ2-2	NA	CASSSASDRDGELFF	TGTGCCAGCAGCTCCGCATCGGACAGGGACGGGGAGCTGTTTTTT
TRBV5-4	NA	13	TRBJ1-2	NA	CASSLYPSYGYTF	TGTGCCAGCAGCTTGTACCCCTCCTATGGCTACACCTTC
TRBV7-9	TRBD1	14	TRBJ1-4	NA	CASILGTGGEKLFF	TGTGCCAGCATCTTAGGGACAGGAGGCGAAAAACTGTTTTTT
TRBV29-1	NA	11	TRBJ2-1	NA	CSVIVYNEQFF	TGCAGCGTAATTGTCTACAATGAGCAGTTCTTC
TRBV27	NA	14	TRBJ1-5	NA	CASGPGLLSQPQHF	TGTGCCAGCGGCCCCGGACTTTTATCCCAGCCCCAGCATTTT